This is a list of T cell receptor beta chains from one sample in a study of blood T cell repertoires in COVID-19. Repertoires were generated with immunoSEQ multiplex PCR, while TCRdb's copy carries only in-frame clones and drops some. The sample holds about 76,000 clones; 88% are singletons and the top ten take 5.8%. Sequencing was done on a sample of peripheral blood. These receptors came from a man aged 50 or older with active COVID-19. Each CDR3 is given without its conserved first and last residue. The order of the fields is V gene, CDR3 protein.

TRBV6-1 ASSEAGLAGGRYQETQY
TRBV6-2/TRBV6-3 ASSSRRLTEAF
TRBV11-2 ASSLRPGGQETQY
TRBV24-1 ATSDLQGDGWDEQF
TRBV6-5 ASSYSRSYEQY
TRBV7-9 ASSSQGEQGNEQF
TRBV2 ASNADRGGNQPQH
TRBV4-1 ASSQERGGNSPLH
TRBV5-6 ASTSGLAGEQY
TRBV5-1 ASSLAATDEAF
TRBV5-1 ASSLTSGGSSYEQY
TRBV5-4 ASSLPGMNTEAF
TRBV7-2 ASSLELQETQY
TRBV24-1 ATSETGGQETQY
TRBV5-6 ASSLTESTQY
TRBV4-1 ASSQGSPSRREETQY
TRBV4-3 ASSLGGRTIYEQY
TRBV7-3 ASRQTSGVYNEQF
TRBV7-2 ASSSQTGVETQY
TRBV5-6 ASSLFTPGGYNYGYT
TRBV7-7 ANYPRKETQY
TRBV18 ASSPQGGQPQH
TRBV4-3 ASSQDGRSTGELF
TRBV4-3 ASSQGTGGSYEQY
TRBV20-1 SGGQGSPLH
TRBV7-2 ASSRTSGSDEQF
TRBV12-3/TRBV12-4 ASSGVFTEAF
TRBV5-1 ASRSHLNEQY
TRBV7-9 ASSPGGPRRGQY
TRBV7-9 ASSFGTGQETQY
TRBV2 ASSGGTGGNQPQH
TRBV3-1/TRBV3-2 ASSRREIAGYTGELF
TRBV4-3 ASSQDEGAGANVLT
TRBV10-3 AIMRDSDSPLH
TRBV6-5 ATRQGATYEQY
TRBV5-1 ASADRAGANYGYT
TRBV7-3 ASSLSSTLNTEAF
TRBV6-2/TRBV6-3 ASSFDRGFGYT
TRBV30 AWSATGEAF
TRBV5-1 ASSLGPGQHPYEQY
TRBV3-1/TRBV3-2 ASSQEGGAAI
TRBV28 ASSLFGQGRSGELF
TRBV28 ASGSSGTGYQPQH
TRBV4-3 ASSQEPGLSQH
TRBV7-9 ASSLAPTSGHNEQF